The 20 T cell receptor beta chains in this list originate from one sample, sequenced in a study of T-cell reconstitution after alpha-beta-depleted transplantation in children. Molecular barcoding with unique molecular identifiers was used for the TCRbeta library. TCRdb passed the PCR reads through MiXCR, listing each CDR3 protein once. The sample consists of about 350,000 distinct CDR3 sequences, around 15% of them appearing once. The sample was PBMCs, mostly from graft donor cells, taken 360 days after TCRalphabeta/CD19-depleted stem cell transplant. Receptors were obtained from a male patient between 2 and 10 years old who had a stem cell transplant for acute lymphoblastic leukemia, so the T cells may come from the graft donor.

This clonotype was picked up many times. The chain carries TRBV7-2 and TRBJ2-7; 14 bases agree with TRBD2. Losses at the gene ends were 5 bases for V and 6 bases for J; bases not matched to a gene: 6. From germline, CDR1 is SGHTA and CDR2 FQGNSA. The CDR3 has 15 residues. The DNA of the CDR3 is TGTGCCAGCAGCCAACGACTAGCGGGAGGGATCGAGCAGTACTTC. Its translation: CASSQRLAGGIEQYF. The complete variable domain, with remaining parts taken from reference TRBV7-2 and TRBJ2-7, reads GAGVSQSPSNKVTEKGKDVELRCDPISGHTALYWYRQSLGQGLEFLIYFQGNSAPDKSGLPSDRFSAERTGGSVSTLTIQRTQQEDSAVYLCASSQRLAGGIEQYFGPGTRLTVT.

The gene calls are TRBV27 and TRBJ2-1, with D perhaps TRBD2 (6 bases). The germline V gene has CDR1 MNHEY and CDR2 SMNVEV (reference sequence). The CDR3 spans 16 residues. V gave up 4 bases and J gave up 8 bases, with 21 bases separating them. CDR3 amino acids: CASSWGGGPGVDEQFF. CDR3 bases: TGTGCCAGCAGTTGGGGCGGAGGGCCTGGCGTGGATGAGCAGTTCTTC.

This clonotype was counted only a few times. The rearrangement links TRBV7-9 to TRBJ2-7; TRBD1 is a possible D gene (6 bases). Germline CDR1 SEHNR, CDR2 FQNEAQ (reference sequence). V was clipped by 1 base and J by 1 base, with 11 bases between them. The CDR3 length is 15 residues. Here the CDR3 DNA reads TGTGCCAGCAGCTTAGGAGGGACACCGTCCTACGAGCAGTACTTC. It specifies CASSLGGTPSYEQYF. Supplemented by reference TRBV7-9 and TRBJ2-7, the full variable domain reads DTGVSQNPRHKITKRGQNVTFRCDPISEHNRLYWYRQTLGQGPEFLTYFQNEAQLEKSRLLSDRFSAERPKGSFSTLEIQRTEQGDSAMYLCASSLGGTPSYEQYFGPGTRLTVT.

The sample holds many counts of this clonotype. The chain is built from TRBV12-3 or TRBV12-4 and TRBJ2-1; 13 bases align to TRBD2. The CDR3 extends over 14 amino acids. After removal of 5 bases from V and 10 bases from J, the junction contained 5 bases not matched to a gene. Here the CDR3 reads CASSGLAGEGEQFF. DNA for the CDR3: TGTGCCAGCAGTGGACTAGCGGGAGAAGGGGAGCAGTTCTTC.

The chain carries TRBV6-5 and TRBJ2-7; unclear D gene. The CDR3 loop spans 12 amino acids. Germline CDR1 and CDR2: MNHEY and SVGAGI. The V and J ends lost 6 bases and 3 bases respectively, with 9 bases between them. CDR3 nucleotide sequence: TGTGCCAGCAGCTCCACTTACTACGAGCAGTACTTC. This sequence encodes CASSSTYYEQYF.

This chain uses TRBV7-2 with TRBJ2-1; unclear D gene. This CDR3 is built from 15 residues. Between the trimmed V and J ends, which lost 0 bases and 3 bases, there was a span of 9 bases. Germline loops: CDR1 SGHTA, CDR2 FQGNSA. The CDR3 coding sequence is TGTGCCAGCAGCTTAGCGTGGGATGGCTACAATGAGCAGTTCTTC. It translates to CASSLAWDGYNEQFF.

This clonotype was recorded a few times. The chain couples TRBV4-3 to TRBJ2-2; the D is unclear. The V gene lost 3 bases and the J gene lost 7 bases, with 9 bases spanning the gap. The germline gives CDR1 LGHNA, CDR2 YSLEER. The CDR3 extends over 13 amino acids. The CDR3 sequence is CASSQLGVGELFF. Here the CDR3 DNA reads TGCGCCAGCAGCCAGTTAGGCGTCGGGGAGCTGTTTTTT.

This clonotype was seen more than once but under ten times. The genes are TRBV29-1 and TRBJ2-3, with 8 bases identical to TRBD2. CDR1 and CDR2 (germline): SQVTM, ANQGSEA. The CDR3 runs 16 residues. V lost 3 bases and J lost 2; bases outside the gene matches: 10. For the CDR3, the DNA is TGCAGCGTTGACCCCGTAGCGGGATTCCACACAGATACGCAGTATTTT. As protein: CSVDPVAGFHTDTQYF.

This chain links TRBV7-2 with TRBJ1-5; weak D call: TRBD1 (6 bases). Germline CDR1 reads SGHTA; CDR2 reads FQGNSA. V gave up 1 base and J gave up 7 bases, with 11 bases separating them. The CDR3 length is 14 residues. CDR3 loop: CASSLGGARQPQHF. The CDR3 DNA follows: TGTGCCAGCAGCTTAGGGGGGGCTAGGCAGCCCCAGCATTTT.

The chain uses TRBV27 and TRBJ1-2, with D perhaps TRBD1 (5 bases). V was clipped by 5 bases and J by 6 bases, with 13 bases between them. The CDR3 is 13 residues long. The germline V gene encodes CDR1 MNHEY and CDR2 SMNVEV (reference sequence). Here the CDR3 reads CASSLTAGDGYTF. The DNA of the CDR3 is TGTGCCAGCAGTCTGACAGCTGGGGATGGCTACACCTTC.

This clonotype was seen a handful of times. The chain carries TRBV4-3 and TRBJ2-1; D uncertain. The germline V gene encodes CDR1 LGHNA and CDR2 YSLEER. Trimming shortened V by 4 bases and J by 3 bases, and 22 bases separated the two germline ends. This CDR3 comprises 18 residues. This CDR3 is CASSPNSVSRTNYNEQFF. The DNA for the CDR3 is TGCGCCAGCAGCCCCAATTCAGTTAGTCGAACGAACTACAATGAGCAGTTCTTC.

This clonotype appeared a few times. The gene calls are TRBV9 and TRBJ1-1; D ambiguous. The germline V and J ends were trimmed by 4 bases and 5 bases, with 6 bases remaining between them. CDR1 SGDLS and CDR2 YYNGEE come from the germline V gene. The CDR3 is 11 amino acids. CDR3 sequence: CASSPATEAFF. CDR3 bases: TGTGCCAGCAGCCCCGCGACTGAAGCTTTCTTT.

This clonotype was detected a few times. V gene TRBV12-3 or TRBV12-4 combines with J gene TRBJ2-1; D is uncertain. This CDR3 region has 15 residues. V lost 6 bases and J lost 8, with 20 bases in between. The CDR3 DNA reads TGTGCCAGCAGGCCCCGGGCGAGGAGTTGGGATGAGCAGTTCTTC. This gives the protein CASRPRARSWDEQFF.

This sequence joins TRBV28 and TRBJ2-3; perhaps TRBD2 as D (5 bases). Per the germline V gene, CDR1 is MDHEN and CDR2 is SYDVKM. The CDR3 has 16 amino acids. Deletions cut 3 bases from V and 1 base from J, with 14 bases between. Here the CDR3 DNA reads TGTGCCAGCAGTTTTAGCGAGGGCCGGGGCACAGATACGCAGTATTTT. This encodes CASSFSEGRGTDTQYF.

The V gene is TRBV4-1, the J gene TRBJ2-4; D gene uncertain. CDR1 is MGHRA, CDR2 YSYEKL, per germline. The CDR3 is 16 amino acids. V lost 2 bases and J lost 6, with 17 bases in between. The CDR3, as DNA: TGCGCCAGCAGCCAACTGTTCTCCAAACGGTCAAACATTCAGTACTTC. Translating it yields CASSQLFSKRSNIQYF.

This clonotype has a count of ten or more. The V and J genes are TRBV24-1 and TRBJ2-5, with D perhaps assigned TRBD1 or TRBD2 (5 bases each). The CDR3 is 13 residues long. Germline CDR1 and CDR2: KGHDR and SFDVKD. V shed 3 bases and J shed 5 bases, with 9 bases lying between them. The CDR3 bases are TGTGCCACCAGTGATGGGGGTTTCGAGACCCAGTACTTC. Its protein is CATSDGGFETQYF.

In its sample, this clonotype was seen many times. The chain couples TRBV24-1 to TRBJ2-3; D possibly corresponds to TRBD1 (6 bases). The CDR3 spans 13 residues. V lost 4 bases, J lost 6 bases, and 10 bases lay in between. Looked up from germline, CDR1 is KGHDR and CDR2 is SFDVKD. The CDR3 coding sequence is TGTGCCACCAGTGACCCCAGGGGTGATACGCAGTATTTT. This encodes CATSDPRGDTQYF.

The chain joins TRBV4-2 to TRBJ2-6; D not resolved. Germline CDR1 reads LGHNA; CDR2 reads YNFKEQ. The CDR3 sequence is 13 residues long. V lost 0 bases, J lost 3 bases, and 0 bases lay in between. CDR3 bases: TGTGCCAGCAGCCAAGATGGGGCCAACGTCCTGACTTTC. This sequence encodes CASSQDGANVLTF.

The genes are TRBV11-2 and TRBJ2-7, with D perhaps matching TRBD1 or TRBD2 (5 bases each). V lost 6 bases and J 5 bases, leaving 20 bases between the germline ends. Germline V gene lookup returns CDR1 SGHAT and CDR2 FQNNGV. This CDR3 is built from 15 residues. The chain's CDR3 is CASRPTRGARDEQYF. The CDR3 region has the DNA TGTGCCAGCAGGCCCACGAGAGGGGCGAGGGACGAGCAGTACTTC.

J is TRBJ2-1 and V is TRBV11-2; 15 bases are a match to TRBD2. Losses at the gene ends were 2 bases for V and 5 bases for J; bases not matched to a gene: 10. This CDR3 contains 19 residues. Germline-derived CDR1 and CDR2 are SGHAT and FQNNGV. The CDR3 loop reads CASSLIGLAGGLFNNEQFF. The CDR3 bases are TGTGCCAGCAGCTTAATTGGACTAGCGGGAGGGCTTTTCAACAATGAGCAGTTCTTC.